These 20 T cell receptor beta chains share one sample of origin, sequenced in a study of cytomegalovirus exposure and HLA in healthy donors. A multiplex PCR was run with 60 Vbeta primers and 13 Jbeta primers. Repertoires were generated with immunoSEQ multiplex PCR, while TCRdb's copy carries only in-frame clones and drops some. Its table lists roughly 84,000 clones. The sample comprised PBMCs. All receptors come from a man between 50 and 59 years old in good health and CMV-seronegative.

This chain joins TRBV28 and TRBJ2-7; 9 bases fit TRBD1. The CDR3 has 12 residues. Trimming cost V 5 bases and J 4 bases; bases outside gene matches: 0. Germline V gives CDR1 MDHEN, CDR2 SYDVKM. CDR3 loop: CASSGQGYEQYF. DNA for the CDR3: TGTGCCAGCAGTGGACAGGGGTACGAGCAGTACTTC.

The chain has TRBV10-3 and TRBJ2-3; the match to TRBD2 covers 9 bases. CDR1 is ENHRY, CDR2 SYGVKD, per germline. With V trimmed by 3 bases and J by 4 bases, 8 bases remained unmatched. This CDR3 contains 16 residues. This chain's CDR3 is CAISDAGGGPSDTQYF. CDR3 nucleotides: TGTGCCATCAGTGATGCGGGGGGGGGACCTTCAGATACGCAGTATTTT.

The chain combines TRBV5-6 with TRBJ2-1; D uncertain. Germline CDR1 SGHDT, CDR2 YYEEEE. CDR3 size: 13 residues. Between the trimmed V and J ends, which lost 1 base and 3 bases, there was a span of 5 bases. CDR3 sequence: CASSLYYYNEQFF. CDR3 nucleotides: TGTGCCAGCAGCTTGTACTACTACAATGAGCAGTTCTTC.

The CDR3 region is CASSQDSYNSPLHF. As DNA, the CDR3 is TGTGCCAGCTCGCAGGACAGTTATAATTCACCCCTCCACTTT. V and J are TRBV18 and TRBJ1-6; D is possibly TRBD1 (6 bases). CDR3 size: 14 residues. The V gene lost 6 bases and the J gene lost 4 bases, with 10 bases spanning the gap. Germline assignment: CDR1 KGHSH and CDR2 LQKENI. The complete variable domain, with remaining parts taken from reference TRBV18 and TRBJ1-6, reads NAGVMQNPRHLVRRRGQEARLRCSPMKGHSHVYWYRQLPEEGLKFMVYLQKENIIDESGMPKERFSAEFPKEGPSILRIQQVVRGDSAAYFCASSQDSYNSPLHFGNGTRLTVT.

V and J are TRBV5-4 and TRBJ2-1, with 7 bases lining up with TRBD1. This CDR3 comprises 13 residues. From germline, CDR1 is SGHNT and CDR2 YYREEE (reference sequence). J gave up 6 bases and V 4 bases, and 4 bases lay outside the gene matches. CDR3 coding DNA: TGTGCCAGCAGCGGACAGGTGGCCAATGAGCAGTTCTTC. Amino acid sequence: CASSGQVANEQFF.

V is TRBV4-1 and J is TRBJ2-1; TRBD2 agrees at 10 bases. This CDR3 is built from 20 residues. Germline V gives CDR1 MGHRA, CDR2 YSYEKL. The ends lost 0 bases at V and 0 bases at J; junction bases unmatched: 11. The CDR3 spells CASSQETAGTSAGSYNEQFF. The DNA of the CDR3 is TGCGCCAGCAGCCAAGAAACCGCCGGGACTAGCGCGGGCTCCTACAATGAGCAGTTCTTC.

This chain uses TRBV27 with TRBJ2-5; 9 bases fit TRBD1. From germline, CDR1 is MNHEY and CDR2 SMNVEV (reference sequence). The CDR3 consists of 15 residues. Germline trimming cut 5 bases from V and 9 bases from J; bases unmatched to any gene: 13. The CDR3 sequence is CASSLKGQGGSAQYF. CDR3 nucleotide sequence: TGTGCCAGCAGTCTAAAGGGACAGGGTGGGTCGGCCCAGTACTTC.

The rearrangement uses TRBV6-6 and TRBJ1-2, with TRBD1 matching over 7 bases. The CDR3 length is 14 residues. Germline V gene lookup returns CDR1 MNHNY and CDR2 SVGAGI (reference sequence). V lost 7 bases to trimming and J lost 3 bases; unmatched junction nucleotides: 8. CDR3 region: CASTVTGVDYGYTF. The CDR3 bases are TGTGCCAGCACCGTAACAGGGGTTGACTATGGCTACACCTTC.

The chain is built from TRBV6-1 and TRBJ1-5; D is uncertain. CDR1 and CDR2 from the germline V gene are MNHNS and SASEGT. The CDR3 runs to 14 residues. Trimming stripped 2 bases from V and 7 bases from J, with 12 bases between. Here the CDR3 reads CASSESSPRQPQHF. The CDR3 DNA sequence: TGTGCCAGCAGTGAATCCAGCCCCAGGCAGCCCCAGCATTTT.

The CDR3 loop reads CASSLFGPGFANTGELFF. The DNA for the CDR3 is TGTGCCAGCAGCTTATTTGGCCCAGGGTTCGCGAACACCGGGGAGCTGTTTTTT. The chain has TRBV7-3 and TRBJ2-2; tentatively, D is TRBD1 (5 bases). The CDR3 is 18 residues long. Germline lookup yields CDR1 SGHTA and CDR2 FQGTGA. Trimming removed 2 bases at V and 0 bases at J, with 16 bases between.

The CDR3 DNA follows: TGTGCCAGCAGCCCCCTATCCCGGAATGAGCAGTTCTTC. Translated: CASSPLSRNEQFF. The chain joins TRBV9 to TRBJ2-1; D remains ambiguous. The CDR3 is made up of 13 amino acids. The germline V gene has CDR1 SGDLS and CDR2 YYNGEE. The V gene lost 4 bases and the J gene lost 7 bases, with 12 bases spanning the gap.

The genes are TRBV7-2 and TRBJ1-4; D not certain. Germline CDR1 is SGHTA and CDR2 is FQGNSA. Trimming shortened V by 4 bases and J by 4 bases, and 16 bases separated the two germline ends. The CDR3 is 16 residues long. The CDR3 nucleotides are TGTGCCAGCAGCTCCAACCCACCTGGTAGTAATGAAAAACTGTTTTTT. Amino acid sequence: CASSSNPPGSNEKLFF.

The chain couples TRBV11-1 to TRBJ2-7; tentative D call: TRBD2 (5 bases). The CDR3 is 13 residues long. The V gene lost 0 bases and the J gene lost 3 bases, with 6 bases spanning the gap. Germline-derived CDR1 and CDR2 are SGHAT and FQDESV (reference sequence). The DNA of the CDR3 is TGTGCCAGCAGCTTAGCACGGGACTACGAGCAGTACTTC. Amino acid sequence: CASSLARDYEQYF.

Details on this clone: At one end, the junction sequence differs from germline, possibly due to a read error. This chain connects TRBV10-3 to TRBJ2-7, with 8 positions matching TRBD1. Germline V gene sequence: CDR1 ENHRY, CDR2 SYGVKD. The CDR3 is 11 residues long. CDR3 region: CAVRGQYEQYF. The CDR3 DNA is TGTGCCGTCAGGGGGCAGTACGAGCAGTACTTC.

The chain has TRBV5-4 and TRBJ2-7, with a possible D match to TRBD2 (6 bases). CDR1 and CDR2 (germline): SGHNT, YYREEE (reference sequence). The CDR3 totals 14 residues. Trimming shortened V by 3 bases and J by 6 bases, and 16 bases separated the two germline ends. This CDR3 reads CASSSFGTPGEQYF. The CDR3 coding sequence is TGTGCCAGCAGCTCATTCGGGACTCCCGGCGAGCAGTACTTC. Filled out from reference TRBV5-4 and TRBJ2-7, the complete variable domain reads ETGVTQSPTHLIKTRGQQVTLRCSSQSGHNTVSWYQQALGQGPQFIFQYYREEENGRGNFPPRFSGLQFPNYSSELNVNALELDDSALYLCASSSFGTPGEQYFGPGTRLTVT.

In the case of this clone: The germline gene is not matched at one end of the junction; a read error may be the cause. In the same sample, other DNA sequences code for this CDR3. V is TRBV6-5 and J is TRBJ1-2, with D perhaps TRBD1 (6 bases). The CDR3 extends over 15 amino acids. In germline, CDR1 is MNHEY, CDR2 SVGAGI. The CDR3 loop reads CASSYSKQGAYGYTF. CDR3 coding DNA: TGCGCCAGCAGTTACTCGAAACAGGGCGCCTATGGCTACACCTTC.

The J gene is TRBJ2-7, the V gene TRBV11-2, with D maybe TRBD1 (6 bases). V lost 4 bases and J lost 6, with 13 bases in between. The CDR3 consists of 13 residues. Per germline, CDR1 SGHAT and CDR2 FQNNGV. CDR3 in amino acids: CASSSTRGGEQYF. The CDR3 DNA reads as TGTGCCAGCAGCTCGACCAGGGGTGGCGAGCAGTACTTC. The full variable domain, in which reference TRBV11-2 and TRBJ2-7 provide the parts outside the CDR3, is EAGVAQSPRYKIIEKRQSVAFWCNPISGHATLYWYQQILGQGPKLLIQFQNNGVVDDSQLPKDRFSAERLKGVDSTLKIQPAKLEDSAVYLCASSSTRGGEQYFGPGTRLTVT.

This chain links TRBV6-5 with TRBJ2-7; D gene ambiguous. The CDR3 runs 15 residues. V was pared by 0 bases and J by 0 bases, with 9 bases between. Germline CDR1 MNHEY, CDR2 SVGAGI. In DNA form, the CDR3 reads TGTGCCAGCAGTTACTCAGCGCTGCCCTCCTACGAGCAGTACTTC. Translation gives CASSYSALPSYEQYF.

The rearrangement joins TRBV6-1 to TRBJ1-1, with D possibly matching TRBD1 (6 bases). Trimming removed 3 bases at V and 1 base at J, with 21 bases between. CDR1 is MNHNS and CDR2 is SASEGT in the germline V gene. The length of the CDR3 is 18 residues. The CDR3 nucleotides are TGTGCCAGCAGTGAGATACAGGGATATGGAATAGGGAACACTGAAGCTTTCTTT. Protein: CASSEIQGYGIGNTEAFF.

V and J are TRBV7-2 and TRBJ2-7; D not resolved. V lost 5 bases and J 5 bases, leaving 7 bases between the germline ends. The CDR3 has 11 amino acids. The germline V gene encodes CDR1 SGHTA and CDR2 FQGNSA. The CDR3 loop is CASSPRDEQYF. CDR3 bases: TGTGCCAGCAGCCCCCGCGACGAGCAGTACTTC.